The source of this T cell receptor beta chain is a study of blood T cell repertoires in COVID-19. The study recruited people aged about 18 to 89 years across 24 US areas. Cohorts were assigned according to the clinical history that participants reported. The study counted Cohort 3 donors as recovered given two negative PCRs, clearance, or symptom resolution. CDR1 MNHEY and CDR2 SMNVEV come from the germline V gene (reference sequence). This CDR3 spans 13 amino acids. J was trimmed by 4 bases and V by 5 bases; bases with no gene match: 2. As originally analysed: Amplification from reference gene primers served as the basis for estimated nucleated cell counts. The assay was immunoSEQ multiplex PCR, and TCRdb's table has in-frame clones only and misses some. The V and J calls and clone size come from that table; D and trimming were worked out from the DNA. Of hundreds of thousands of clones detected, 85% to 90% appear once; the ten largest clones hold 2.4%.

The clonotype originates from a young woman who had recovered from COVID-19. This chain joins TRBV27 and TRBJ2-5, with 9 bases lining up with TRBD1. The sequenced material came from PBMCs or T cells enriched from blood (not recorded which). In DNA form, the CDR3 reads TGTGCCAGCAGTCGGGACAGGGTAGAGACCCAGTACTTC. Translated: CASSRDRVETQYF.